This is a list of T cell receptor beta chains from one sample in a study of breast tumors, draining lymph nodes, adjacent tissues. Each CDR3 protein gets one entry after TCRdb re-called the multiplex PCR reads with MiXCR. The sample yields 47,000 or so distinct CDR3 sequences, under 30% seen once. Sequencing was carried out using breast tumor tissue. These receptor sequences come from a female donor with breast cancer. Some clones in this sample may be carry-over from other donors' samples. Both conserved end residues are part of each CDR3. A D gene is named only where the DNA matches it firmly. Part of the rows lack a size; the others show once, few, many or a class for expanded clones.

J gene,clone size,D gene,V gene,CDR3 protein,CDR3 DNA
TRBJ1-2,many,TRBD1,TRBV30,CAWSFTGGHYGYTF,TGTGCCTGGAGTTTTACAGGGGGCCACTATGGCTACACCTTC
TRBJ2-5,NA,TRBD1,TRBV20-1,CSASEGTGLETQYF,TGCAGTGCTAGCGAGGGGACAGGGCTGGAGACCCAGTACTTC
TRBJ1-4,NA,NA,TRBV4-1,CASSNFPRDEKLFF,TGCGCCAGCTCCAACTTCCCTCGAGATGAAAAACTGTTTTTT
TRBJ2-2,many,TRBD1,TRBV18,CASSPRTGTSGELFF,TGTGCCAGCTCACCAAGGACAGGAACGTCCGGGGAGCTGTTTTTT
TRBJ2-5,many,NA,TRBV18,CASSPLGTQETQYF,TGTGCCAGCTCACCACTGGGGACTCAAGAGACCCAGTACTTC
TRBJ1-1,NA,NA,TRBV5-1,CASSLEGGNTEAFF,TGCGCCAGCAGCTTAGAGGGGGGCAACACTGAAGCTTTCTTT
TRBJ2-3,many,TRBD2,TRBV10-2,CASRTGLASADTQYF,TGCGCCAGCAGGACGGGACTAGCGTCAGCAGATACGCAGTATTTT
TRBJ1-1,NA,NA,TRBV4-1,CASSRFQGTTEAFF,TGCGCCAGCAGCCGGTTCCAGGGGACTACTGAAGCTTTCTTT
TRBJ2-1,NA,NA,TRBV11-2,CASSLGPSSYNEQFF,TGTGCCAGCAGCTTAGGACCCTCATCCTACAATGAGCAGTTCTTC
TRBJ1-1,NA,TRBD1,TRBV20-1,CSARGQGQGTEAFF,TGCAGTGCTAGAGGGCAGGGACAGGGCACTGAAGCTTTCTTT
TRBJ2-7,NA,NA,TRBV19,CASSIPSRDGGSYEQYF,TGTGCCAGTAGTATTCCTTCTAGGGACGGAGGCTCCTACGAGCAGTACTTC
TRBJ1-1,few,NA,TRBV19,CASSISYSRTNTEAFF,TGTGCCAGTAGTATCTCTTACAGCAGAACGAACACTGAAGCTTTCTTT
TRBJ2-5,many,NA,TRBV6-5,CASSLPTQETQYF,TGTGCCAGCAGTTTACCAACCCAAGAGACCCAGTACTTC
TRBJ1-5,few,NA,TRBV30,CAWSLRGNQPQHF,TGTGCCTGGAGCCTCAGGGGAAATCAGCCCCAGCATTTT
TRBJ2-5,NA,TRBD2,TRBV20-1,CSARGRLAGNQETQYF,TGCAGTGCTAGAGGGAGACTAGCGGGCAACCAAGAGACCCAGTACTTC
TRBJ2-3,many,NA,TRBV9,CASSVEGEGDTQYF,TGTGCCAGCAGCGTAGAGGGAGAGGGAGATACGCAGTATTTT
TRBJ2-7,many,TRBD2,TRBV28,CASSRGTSGSLEQYF,TGTGCCAGCAGCAGAGGGACTAGCGGGAGCCTTGAGCAGTACTTC
TRBJ1-5,many,NA,TRBV27,CASSRRGQPQHF,TGTGCCAGCAGCCGGCGTGGCCAGCCCCAGCATTTT
TRBJ2-4,many,NA,TRBV20-1,CSARDTALLAKNIQYF,TGCAGTGCTAGAGACACAGCCCTACTAGCCAAAAACATTCAGTACTTC
TRBJ2-2,many,TRBD1,TRBV19,CASSPQGLGGELFF,TGTGCCAGTAGCCCACAGGGGTTGGGCGGGGAGCTGTTTTTT
TRBJ2-5,NA,TRBD2,TRBV4-1,CASSPRGASGRETQYF,TGCGCCAGCAGCCCCCGGGGCGCAAGCGGGAGGGAGACCCAGTACTTC
TRBJ2-1,few,NA,TRBV20-1,CSGWRGNEQFF,TGCAGCGGATGGAGGGGCAATGAGCAGTTCTTC
TRBJ1-6,many,TRBD1,TRBV7-8,CASSLGSRGLNSPLHF,TGTGCCAGCAGCTTAGGGTCCAGGGGGCTGAATTCACCCCTCCACTTT
TRBJ2-2,many,NA,TRBV9,CASSAQANTGELFF,TGTGCCAGCAGCGCTCAGGCGAACACCGGGGAGCTGTTTTTT
TRBJ2-1,many,TRBD2,TRBV27,CASSLLAGGNYNEQFF,TGTGCCAGCAGTTTATTAGCGGGAGGCAATTACAATGAGCAGTTCTTC
TRBJ2-5,NA,TRBD2,TRBV28,CASSYLAGGETQYF,TGTGCCAGCAGCTATCTAGCGGGAGGAGAGACCCAGTACTTC
TRBJ1-2,many,TRBD1,TRBV18,CASSPEGQDYGYTF,TGTGCCAGCTCACCAGAGGGACAGGACTATGGCTACACCTTC
TRBJ2-2,many,NA,TRBV19,CASSIAGTWNTGELFF,TGTGCCAGTAGTATAGCCGGGACTTGGAACACCGGGGAGCTGTTTTTT
TRBJ1-2,many,NA,TRBV5-1,CASSLVGQSLYTF,TGCGCCAGCAGCTTGGTTGGTCAGAGTCTGTACACCTTC
TRBJ1-6,NA,TRBD1,TRBV30,CAWSTTGTGSNSPLHF,TGTGCCTGGAGCACAACCGGGACAGGATCAAATTCACCCCTCCACTTT
TRBJ1-2,NA,NA,TRBV7-9,CASSLEAGPTYGYTF,TGTGCCAGCAGCTTAGAGGCAGGGCCAACCTATGGCTACACCTTC
TRBJ2-7,many,TRBD2,TRBV4-1,CASSQVPGTSGGFDEQYF,TGCGCCAGCAGCCAAGTTCCCGGGACTAGCGGGGGTTTCGACGAGCAGTACTTC
TRBJ2-3,many,TRBD1,TRBV10-3,CAISGTGARTDTQYF,TGTGCCATCAGTGGGACAGGGGCCCGCACAGATACGCAGTATTTT
TRBJ2-7,many,NA,TRBV4-1,CASSQEKIRDGFRMYF,TGCGCCAGCAGCCAAGAGAAAATACGGGACGGATTCAGGATGTACTTC
TRBJ2-1,many,NA,TRBV9,CASSVAGGRSNEQFF,TGTGCCAGCAGCGTAGCCGGGGGGCGATCGAATGAGCAGTTCTTC
TRBJ1-5,many,TRBD1,TRBV6-5,CASSKTGAFQPQHF,TGTGCCAGCAGCAAGACAGGGGCGTTCCAGCCCCAGCATTTT
TRBJ2-2,many,NA,TRBV2,CASRWGQNTGELFF,TGTGCCAGCAGATGGGGGCAGAACACCGGGGAGCTGTTTTTT
TRBJ2-6,NA,NA,TRBV20-1,CSASDGRSSGANVLTF,TGCAGTGCTTCGGACGGTAGAAGCTCTGGGGCCAACGTCCTGACTTTC
TRBJ2-5,NA,NA,TRBV5-1,CASSLAGSQGTQYF,TGCGCCAGCAGCTTGGCGGGTTCCCAGGGGACCCAGTACTTC
TRBJ2-6,many,NA,TRBV6-2/TRBV6-3,CASGHGANVLTF,TGTGCCAGCGGGCACGGGGCCAACGTCCTGACTTTC
TRBJ2-7,many,NA,TRBV5-6,CASSLYGGNEQYF,TGTGCCAGCAGCTTGTACGGTGGGAACGAGCAGTACTTC
TRBJ1-3,many,NA,TRBV9,CASSPSLGAGNTIYF,TGTGCCAGCAGCCCGTCATTGGGTGCTGGAAACACCATATATTTT
TRBJ2-7,many,NA,TRBV20-1,CSARDQRVSYEQYF,TGCAGTGCTAGAGATCAGAGGGTCTCCTACGAGCAGTACTTC
TRBJ2-1,many,NA,TRBV2,CASRDSSYNEQFF,TGTGCCAGCAGGGACAGCTCCTACAATGAGCAGTTCTTC
TRBJ1-1,NA,NA,TRBV7-2,CASSRRGPLNTEAFF,TGTGCCAGCAGCCGTAGAGGTCCCTTGAACACTGAAGCTTTCTTT
TRBJ1-3,NA,NA,TRBV20-1,CSAFPDGGNTIYF,TGCAGTGCCTTCCCCGACGGGGGAAACACCATATATTTT
TRBJ1-1,NA,TRBD1,TRBV13,CASSVDRAWGGAFF,TGTGCCAGCAGCGTTGACAGGGCGTGGGGGGGAGCTTTCTTT
TRBJ1-5,many,NA,TRBV2,CASSEYGGRNQPQHF,TGTGCCAGCAGTGAATACGGGGGGCGCAATCAGCCCCAGCATTTT
TRBJ2-7,many,TRBD2,TRBV6-1,CASSERGGSYEQYF,TGTGCCAGCAGTGAGCGCGGGGGATCCTACGAGCAGTACTTC
TRBJ2-2,many,TRBD2,TRBV19,CASSGRANTGELFF,TGTGCCAGTAGCGGGAGGGCCAACACCGGGGAGCTGTTTTTT
TRBJ2-1,many,NA,TRBV10-3,CAISEHSLDEQFF,TGTGCCATCAGTGAGCATAGCCTGGATGAGCAGTTCTTC
TRBJ2-1,NA,TRBD1,TRBV9,CASSRTGSSYNEQSF,TGTGCCAGCAGTCGGACAGGCAGCTCCTACAATGAGCAGTCCTTC
TRBJ1-1,NA,TRBD1,TRBV5-4,CASSLGGGLAEAFF,TGTGCCAGCAGCTTGGGAGGGGGCTTAGCTGAAGCTTTCTTT
TRBJ2-5,many,TRBD1,TRBV18,CASSPRTGGETQYF,TGTGCCAGCTCACCTAGGACAGGAGGAGAGACCCAGTACTTC
TRBJ2-7,many,NA,TRBV19,CASSDRRTTYEQYF,TGTGCCAGTAGTGACCGACGGACAACCTACGAGCAGTACTTC